Listed here are 18 T cell receptor beta chains from one sample, sequenced in a study of cytomegalovirus exposure and HLA in healthy donors (dated by TCRdb to about 2017). The protocol used for the library was the immunoSEQ multiplex PCR assay. For the multiplex PCR, a mixture combining 60 forward primers for TCR Vbeta segments and 13 reverse primers for TCR Jbeta segments was used. Held by TCRdb, this immuneACCESS table contains in-frame sequences only and omits some clones. Under half of the omission traces to an unresolved V gene where checked; the cause of the rest is unknown. For this sample there are about 130,000 clones; around 70% appear just once. The ten largest clones take up 2% to 3% of the sample. The sequenced sample was PBMCs. The origin of the receptors is a woman aged 60-75 years in good health and CMV-seropositive.

This clone was detected once. This chain links TRBV10-3 with TRBJ2-7; 8 bases line up with TRBD1. This CDR3 region has 13 residues. V lost 10 bases to trimming and J lost 2 bases; unmatched junction nucleotides: 7. Germline CDR1 and CDR2: ENHRY and SYGVKD. CDR3 nucleotides: TGTGCCACGGAGAGACAGGGGACCTACGAGCAGTACTTC. This translates into CATERQGTYEQYF.

This chain links TRBV6-5 with TRBJ1-1; possible D gene TRBD1, 5 bases. Germline lookup yields CDR1 MNHEY and CDR2 SVGAGI. The ends were cut back, 6 bases at V and 10 bases at J, with 18 bases in the middle. CDR3 size: 13 residues. The CDR3 bases are TGTGCCAGCAGGTTCAGGGCAGACTCAGGAGCTTTCTTT. Translated, it gives CASRFRADSGAFF.

V is TRBV4-1 and J is TRBJ1-2, with TRBD1 matching over 9 bases. The germline V gene has CDR1 MGHRA and CDR2 YSYEKL. Losses at the gene ends were 0 bases for V and 8 bases for J; bases not matched to a gene: 10. There are 16 residues in the CDR3. The DNA for the CDR3 is TGCGCCAGCAGCCAAGAGGGAGGACAGGGGATGGGCGGCTACACCTTC. Amino acid sequence: CASSQEGGQGMGGYTF.

This clone showed up just a few times. This chain links TRBV7-9 with TRBJ2-5; TRBD1 agrees at 8 bases. With 5 bases clipped from V and 5 bases from J, the junction kept 10 bases outside the gene matches. CDR3 length equals 15 residues. From germline, CDR1 is SEHNR and CDR2 FQNEAQ (reference sequence). This chain's CDR3 is CASSLPDRAWETQYF. The CDR3 coding sequence is TGTGCCAGCAGCCTTCCGGACAGGGCATGGGAGACCCAGTACTTC. Together with reference TRBV7-9 and TRBJ2-5, the CDR3 gives the full variable domain: DTGVSQNPRHKITKRGQNVTFRCDPISEHNRLYWYRQTLGQGPEFLTYFQNEAQLEKSRLLSDRFSAERPKGSFSTLEIQRTEQGDSAMYLCASSLPDRAWETQYFGPGTRLLVL.

The genes are TRBV7-3 and TRBJ2-7; possibly TRBD1 for D (6 bases). Germline V gene lookup returns CDR1 SGHTA and CDR2 FQGTGA. The CDR3 spans 14 residues. V lost 5 bases to trimming and J lost 2 bases, with 13 bases between them. The CDR3 reads CASSAKQGPYEQYF. CDR3 DNA sequence: TGTGCCAGCAGCGCAAAACAGGGTCCCTACGAGCAGTACTTC.

CDR3 nucleotide sequence: TGTGCCAGCAGCCCTAGACCCAGCTACGAGCAGTACTTC. This encodes CASSPRPSYEQYF. The chain recombines TRBV7-2 with TRBJ2-7; D not resolved. In germline, CDR1 is SGHTA, CDR2 FQGNSA. CDR3 length: 13 amino acids. Deletions cut 5 bases from V and 3 bases from J, with 11 bases between.

The genes are TRBV9 and TRBJ2-2; D possibly corresponds to TRBD1 (5 bases). V was cut by 3 bases and J by 3 bases, with 6 bases left in between. Germline V gene lookup returns CDR1 SGDLS and CDR2 YYNGEE. CDR3 length equals 13 residues. CDR3 residues: CASSEGHTGELFF. The DNA of the CDR3 is TGTGCCAGCAGCGAGGGGCACACCGGGGAGCTGTTTTTT.

This chain connects TRBV6-5 to TRBJ1-4, with a possible D match to TRBD1 (5 bases). The CDR3 loop spans 15 amino acids. V was cut by 0 bases and J by 8 bases, with 13 bases left in between. Germline CDR1 and CDR2: MNHEY and SVGAGI. The CDR3 DNA reads as TGTGCCAGCAGTTACTCGACCCAGGGTGGAGAAAAACTGTTTTTT. Protein: CASSYSTQGGEKLFF.

Comments on this clone: Other DNA sequences of this sample code for an identical CDR3. The V and J genes are TRBV9 and TRBJ1-6, with TRBD1 matching over 8 bases. The CDR3 contains 14 residues. Trimming at V came to 5 bases and at J to 6 bases, leaving 4 bases not matched to a gene. The germline V gene has CDR1 SGDLS and CDR2 YYNGEE. The CDR3 here is CASSPGTGNSPLHF. DNA for the CDR3: TGTGCCAGCAGTCCCGGGACAGGTAATTCACCCCTCCACTTT.

The chain links TRBV10-1 to TRBJ2-7; 9 nucleotides match TRBD1. The CDR3 spans 15 residues. J was trimmed by 4 bases and V by 3 bases; bases with no gene match: 7. Germline V gene data show CDR1 as WNHNN and CDR2 as SYGVQD (reference sequence). The CDR3: CASSDPGQGRYEQYF. CDR3 nucleotide sequence: TGCGCCAGCAGTGACCCGGGACAGGGTCGGTACGAGCAGTACTTC.

This clone was detected once. Here the CDR3 DNA reads TGTGCCAGTACCCTTCAGGGCAGCAACTATGGCTACACCTTC. It encodes CASTLQGSNYGYTF. The gene calls are TRBV19 and TRBJ1-2, with D perhaps TRBD1 (5 bases). The CDR3 consists of 14 residues. Germline V gene lookup returns CDR1 LNHDA and CDR2 SQIVND (reference sequence). Trimming shortened V by 7 bases and J by 2 bases, and 14 bases separated the two germline ends.

This clone was counted at least ten times. The chain couples TRBV6-1 to TRBJ1-4, with TRBD1 matching over 7 bases. Trimming cost V 7 bases and J 3 bases; bases outside gene matches: 8. The CDR3 spans 15 residues. Germline assignment: CDR1 MNHNS and CDR2 SASEGT. CDR3 sequence: CASNGGGTANEKLFF. CDR3 sequence (DNA): TGTGCCAGCAACGGGGGGGGGACAGCTAATGAAAAACTGTTTTTT.

V and J are TRBV6-5 and TRBJ1-1; 7 bases are shared with TRBD1. The CDR3 has 14 residues. In germline, CDR1 is MNHEY, CDR2 SVGAGI. J lost 2 bases, V lost 6 bases, and 6 bases had no gene match. CDR3 DNA sequence: TGTGCCAGCAGCCTAGGACAGGTAAACACTGAAGCTTTCTTT. It is translated as CASSLGQVNTEAFF.

Only a few counts were recorded for this clone. The V call is TRBV27, the J call TRBJ1-3; 7 nucleotides match TRBD1. The CDR3 consists of 15 residues. Germline trimming cut 3 bases from V and 4 bases from J; bases unmatched to any gene: 6. From germline, CDR1 is MNHEY and CDR2 SMNVEV (reference sequence). The CDR3 is CASSLKGALGNTIYF. The CDR3 DNA reads TGTGCCAGCAGTTTGAAGGGGGCATTGGGAAACACCATATATTTT.

The V gene is TRBV28, the J gene TRBJ2-7; D unresolved. This CDR3 has 16 residues. Germline lookup yields CDR1 MDHEN and CDR2 SYDVKM. The V end was cut by 3 bases, the J end by 6 bases, with 21 bases between. CDR3 sequence: CASSLPLSWRLGEQYF. The CDR3 nucleotides read TGTGCCAGCAGTTTGCCCCTGAGCTGGAGATTGGGCGAGCAGTACTTC.

The V gene is TRBV13, the J gene TRBJ2-1; TRBD2 might be the D (7 bases). V gave up 2 bases and J gave up 5 bases, with 13 bases separating them. CDR3 length equals 15 residues. Germline V gene data show CDR1 as PRHDT and CDR2 as FYEKMQ (reference sequence). The CDR3 loop reads CASSLTGGHNNEQFF. Written as DNA, the CDR3 is TGTGCCAGCAGCTTAACGGGGGGCCACAACAATGAGCAGTTCTTC.

The chain links TRBV6-1 to TRBJ1-2; D is unresolved. The CDR3 extends over 14 amino acids. With 7 bases removed from V and 3 bases from J, the gap between germline ends came to 15 bases. Germline-derived CDR1 and CDR2 are MNHNS and SASEGT. The CDR3 nucleotides read TGTGCCAGCAAGCTTCATACAGCGGACTATGGCTACACCTTC. Its protein is CASKLHTADYGYTF.

J is TRBJ1-3 and V is TRBV10-3, with D uncertain. Deletions cut 8 bases from V and 0 bases from J, with 8 bases between. The germline V gene has CDR1 ENHRY and CDR2 SYGVKD. The CDR3 is 13 residues long. CDR3 residues: CAIRAYSGNTIYF. As DNA, the CDR3 is TGTGCCATCCGTGCTTACTCTGGAAACACCATATATTTT.